This T cell receptor beta chain is drawn from a study of type 1 regulatory T cells. Study-level background: T-allo10 is a Tr1-enriched, alloantigen-specific CD4 T cell product made in vitro.

Using its own MiXCR run on the reads, TCRdb lists one record per CDR3 protein. The sample consists of just under 65,000 distinct CDR3 sequences, around 49% of them appearing once. In germline, CDR1 is SGHNT, CDR2 YENEEA. This CDR3 is 16 amino acids long. Trimming cost V 4 bases and J 0 bases; bases outside gene matches: 5. A remark on this clonotype: What it recognizes is unknown.

The genes are TRBV11-3 and TRBJ2-1, with 8 bases that match TRBD2. Sequencing used cultured non-Tr1 T cells, either the whole culture or a sorted T cell fraction (not recorded which). The receptor's source is a human donor in good health. CDR3 DNA sequence: TGTGCCAGCAGCTCCGTAGCGGGGAGCTCCTACAATGAGCAGTTCTTC. Protein: CASSSVAGSSYNEQFF. Based on the CDR3 plus reference TRBV11-3 and TRBJ2-1, the full variable domain is EAGVVQSPRYKIIEKKQPVAFWCNPISGHNTLYWYLQNLGQGPELLIRYENEEAVDDSQLPKDRFSAERLKGVDSTLKIQPAELGDSAVYLCASSSVAGSSYNEQFFGPGTRLTVL.